This T cell receptor beta chain was sequenced during a study of OX40 agonist ivuxolimab in advanced cancers. Study-level background: The drug used for patients, ivuxolimab, was an agonistic anti-OX40 (CD134) antibody. General study results and limits: CD4+ and CD8+ T cells in blood underwent clonal expansion by week 6 at 0.1 to 3.0 mg/kg. Clonal expansion was among the lowest in partial responders at 0.1-3.0 mg/kg, especially CD8+. Part of the nonresponder group also had normalized T-cell clonal expansion that was low.

Trimming removed 6 bases from V and 5 bases from J; junction bases left unmatched: 5. Germline V gives CDR1 MDHEN, CDR2 SYDVKM. The CDR3 totals 14 residues. Sequenced by immunoSEQ multiplex PCR; TCRdb stores in-frame clones only, minus some. The profile shows fewer than 12,000 clones, roughly four fifths of them singletons. Turning to this clone: Its antigen is unknown.

J is TRBJ2-7 and V is TRBV28, with 12 nucleotides matching TRBD2. The source is an adult with an advanced solid tumor such as melanoma, head and neck, liver or kidney cancer. This sample comprised CD4+ or CD8+ T cells sorted from blood, obtained in a trial of the OX40 agonist ivuxolimab. CDR3 DNA sequence: TGTGCCAGCAGGCGGACTAGCGGGAAAGACGAGCAGTACTTC. Its protein product is CASRRTSGKDEQYF.